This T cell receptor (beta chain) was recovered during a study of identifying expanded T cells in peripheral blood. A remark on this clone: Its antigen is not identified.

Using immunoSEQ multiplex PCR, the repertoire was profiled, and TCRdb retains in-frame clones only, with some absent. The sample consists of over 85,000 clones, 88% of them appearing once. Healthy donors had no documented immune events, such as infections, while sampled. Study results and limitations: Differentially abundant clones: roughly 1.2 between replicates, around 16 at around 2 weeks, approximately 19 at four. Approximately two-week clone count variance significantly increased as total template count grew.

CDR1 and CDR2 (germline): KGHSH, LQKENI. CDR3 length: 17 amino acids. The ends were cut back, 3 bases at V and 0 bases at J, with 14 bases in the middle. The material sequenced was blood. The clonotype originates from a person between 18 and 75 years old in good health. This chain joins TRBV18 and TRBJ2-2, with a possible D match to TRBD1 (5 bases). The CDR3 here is CASSPPTGSPNTGELFF. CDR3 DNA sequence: TGTGCCAGCTCACCTCCTACAGGCTCCCCGAACACCGGGGAGCTGTTTTTT.